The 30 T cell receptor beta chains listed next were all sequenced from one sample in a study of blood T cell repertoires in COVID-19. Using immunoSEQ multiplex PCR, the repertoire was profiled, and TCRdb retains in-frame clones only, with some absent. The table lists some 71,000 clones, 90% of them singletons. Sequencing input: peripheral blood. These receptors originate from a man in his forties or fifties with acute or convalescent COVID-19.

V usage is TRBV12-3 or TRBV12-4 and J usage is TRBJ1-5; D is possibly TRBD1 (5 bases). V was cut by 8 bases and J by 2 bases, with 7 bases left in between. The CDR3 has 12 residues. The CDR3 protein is CASVGGNQPQHF. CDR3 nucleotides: TGTGCCAGCGTAGGGGGCAATCAGCCCCAGCATTTT.

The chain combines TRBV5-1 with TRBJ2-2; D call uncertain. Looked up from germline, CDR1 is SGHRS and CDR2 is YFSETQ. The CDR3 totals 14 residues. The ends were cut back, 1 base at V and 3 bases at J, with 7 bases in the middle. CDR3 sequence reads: CASSLLGDTGELFF. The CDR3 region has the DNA TGCGCCAGCAGCTTGTTAGGAGACACCGGGGAGCTGTTTTTT.

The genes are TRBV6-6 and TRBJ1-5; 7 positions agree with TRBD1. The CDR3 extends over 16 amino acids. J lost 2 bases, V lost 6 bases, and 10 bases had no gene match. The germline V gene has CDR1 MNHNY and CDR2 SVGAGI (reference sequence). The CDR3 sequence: CASSFRDSVGNQPQHF. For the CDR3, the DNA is TGTGCCAGCAGCTTCCGGGACAGCGTCGGCAATCAGCCCCAGCATTTT.

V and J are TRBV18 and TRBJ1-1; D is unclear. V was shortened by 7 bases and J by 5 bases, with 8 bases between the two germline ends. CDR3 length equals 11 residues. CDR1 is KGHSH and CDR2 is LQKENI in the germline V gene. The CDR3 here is CASYRGTEAFF. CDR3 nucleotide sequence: TGTGCCAGCTATCGAGGGACTGAAGCTTTCTTT.

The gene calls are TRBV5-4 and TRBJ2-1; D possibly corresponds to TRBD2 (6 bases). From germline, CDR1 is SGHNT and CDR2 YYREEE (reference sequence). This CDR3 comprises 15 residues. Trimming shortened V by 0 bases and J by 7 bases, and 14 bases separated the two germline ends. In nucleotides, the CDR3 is TGTGCCAGCAGCTTGGCGGTAGCGGAGGGAAATGAGCAGTTCTTC. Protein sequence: CASSLAVAEGNEQFF.

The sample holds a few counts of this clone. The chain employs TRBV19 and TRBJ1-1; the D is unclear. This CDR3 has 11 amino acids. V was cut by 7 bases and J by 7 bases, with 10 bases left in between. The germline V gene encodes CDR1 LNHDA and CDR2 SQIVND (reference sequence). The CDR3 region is CASTGVGEAFF. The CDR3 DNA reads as TGTGCCAGTACCGGGGTTGGTGAAGCTTTCTTT.

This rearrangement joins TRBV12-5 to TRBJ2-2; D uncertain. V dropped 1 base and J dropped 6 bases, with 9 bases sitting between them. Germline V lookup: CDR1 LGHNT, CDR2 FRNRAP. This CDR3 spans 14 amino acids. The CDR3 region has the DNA TGTGCTAGTGGTTTGGACAGAACTTCCGGGGAGCTGTTTTTT. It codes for CASGLDRTSGELFF.

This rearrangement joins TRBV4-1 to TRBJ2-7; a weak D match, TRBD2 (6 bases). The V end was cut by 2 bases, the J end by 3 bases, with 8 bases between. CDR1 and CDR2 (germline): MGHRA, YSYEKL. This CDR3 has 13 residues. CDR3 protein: CASSQSDYYEQYF. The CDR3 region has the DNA TGCGCCAGCAGCCAATCGGACTACTACGAGCAGTACTTC.

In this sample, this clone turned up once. CDR3 nucleotide sequence: TGTGCCAGTAGTATAGAGGGCAGGGGAAAATATGGCTACACCTTC. Protein: CASSIEGRGKYGYTF. The chain couples TRBV19 to TRBJ1-2, with D tentatively TRBD1 (6 bases). The CDR3 length is 15 residues. The V gene lost 0 bases and the J gene lost 5 bases, with 13 bases spanning the gap. Germline V gene lookup returns CDR1 LNHDA and CDR2 SQIVND (reference sequence).

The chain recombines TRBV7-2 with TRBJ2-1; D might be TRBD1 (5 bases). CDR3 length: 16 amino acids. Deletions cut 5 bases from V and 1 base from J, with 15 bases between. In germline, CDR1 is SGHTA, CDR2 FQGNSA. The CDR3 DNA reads TGTGCCAGCAGCCCAGGGCTCCGTTCTTCCTACAATGAGCAGTTCTTC. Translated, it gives CASSPGLRSSYNEQFF.

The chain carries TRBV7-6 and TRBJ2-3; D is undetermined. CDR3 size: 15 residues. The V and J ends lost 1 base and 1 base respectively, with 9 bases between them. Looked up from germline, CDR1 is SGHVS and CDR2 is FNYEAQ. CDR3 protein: CASSLVSGRTDTQYF. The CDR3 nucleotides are TGTGCCAGCAGCTTAGTTTCGGGTCGCACAGATACGCAGTATTTT. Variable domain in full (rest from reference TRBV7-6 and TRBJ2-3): GAGVSQSPRYKVTKRGQDVALRCDPISGHVSLYWYRQALGQGPEFLTYFNYEAQQDKSGLPNDRFSAERPEGSISTLTIQRTEQRDSAMYRCASSLVSGRTDTQYFGPGTRLTVL.

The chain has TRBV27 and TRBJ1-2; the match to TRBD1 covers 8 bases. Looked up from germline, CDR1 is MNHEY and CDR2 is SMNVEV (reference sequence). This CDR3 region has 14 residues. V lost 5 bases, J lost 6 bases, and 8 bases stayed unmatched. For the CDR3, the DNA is TGTGCCAGCAGTAGAGCCGGGACAGGAGATGGCTACACCTTC. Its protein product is CASSRAGTGDGYTF.

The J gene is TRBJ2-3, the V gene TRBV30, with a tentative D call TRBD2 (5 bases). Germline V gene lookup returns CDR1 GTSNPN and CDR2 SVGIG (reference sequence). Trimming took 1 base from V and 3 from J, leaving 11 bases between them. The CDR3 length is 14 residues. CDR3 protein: CAWSELDVTDTQYF. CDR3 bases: TGTGCCTGGAGTGAACTAGATGTAACAGATACGCAGTATTTT.

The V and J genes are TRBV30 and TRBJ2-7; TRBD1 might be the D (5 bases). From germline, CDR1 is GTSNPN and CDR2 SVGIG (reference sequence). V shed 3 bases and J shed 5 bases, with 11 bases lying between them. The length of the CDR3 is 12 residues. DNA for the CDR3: TGTGCCTGGAGAGGGGAATTTAACGAGCAGTACTTC. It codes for CAWRGEFNEQYF.

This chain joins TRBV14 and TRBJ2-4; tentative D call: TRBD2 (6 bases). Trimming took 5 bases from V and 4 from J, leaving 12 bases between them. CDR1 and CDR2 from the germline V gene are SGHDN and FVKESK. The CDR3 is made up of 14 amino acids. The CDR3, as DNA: TGTGCCAGCAGCGTTAGCGGCATTAAAAACATTCAGTACTTC. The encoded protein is CASSVSGIKNIQYF.

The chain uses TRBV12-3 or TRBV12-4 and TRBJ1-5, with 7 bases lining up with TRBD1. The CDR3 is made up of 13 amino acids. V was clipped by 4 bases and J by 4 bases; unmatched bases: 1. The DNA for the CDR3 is TGTGCCAGCAGTTCCAGGGGGAATCAGCCCCAGCATTTT. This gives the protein CASSSRGNQPQHF.

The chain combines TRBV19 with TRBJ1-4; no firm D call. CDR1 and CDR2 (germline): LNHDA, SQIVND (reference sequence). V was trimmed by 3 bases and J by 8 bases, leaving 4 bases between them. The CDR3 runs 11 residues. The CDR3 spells CASSITEKLFF. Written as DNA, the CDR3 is TGTGCCAGTAGTATCACAGAAAAACTGTTTTTT.

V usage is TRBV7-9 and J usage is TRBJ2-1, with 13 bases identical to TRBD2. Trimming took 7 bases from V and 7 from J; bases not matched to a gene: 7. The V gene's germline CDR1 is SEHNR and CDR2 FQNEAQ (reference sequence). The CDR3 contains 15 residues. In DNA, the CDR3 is TGTGCCAGCACCCTCGGACTAGCGGGAGTTAATGAGCAGTTCTTC. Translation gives CASTLGLAGVNEQFF. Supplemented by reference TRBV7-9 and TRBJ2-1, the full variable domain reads DTGVSQNPRHKITKRGQNVTFRCDPISEHNRLYWYRQTLGQGPEFLTYFQNEAQLEKSRLLSDRFSAERPKGSFSTLEIQRTEQGDSAMYLCASTLGLAGVNEQFFGPGTRLTVL.

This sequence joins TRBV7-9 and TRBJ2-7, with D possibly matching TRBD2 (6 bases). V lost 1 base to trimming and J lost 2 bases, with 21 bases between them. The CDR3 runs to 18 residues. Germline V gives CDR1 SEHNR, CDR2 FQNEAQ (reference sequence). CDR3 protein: CASSLVTSSRENPYEQYF. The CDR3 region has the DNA TGTGCCAGCAGCTTAGTTACATCTAGTCGGGAGAACCCCTACGAGCAGTACTTC.

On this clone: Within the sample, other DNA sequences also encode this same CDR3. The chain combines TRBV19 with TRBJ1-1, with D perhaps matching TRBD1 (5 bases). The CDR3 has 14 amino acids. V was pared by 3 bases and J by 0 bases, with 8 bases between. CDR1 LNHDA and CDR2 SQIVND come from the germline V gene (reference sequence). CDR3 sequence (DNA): TGTGCCAGTAGTATTCGGGGGGTGAACACTGAAGCTTTCTTT. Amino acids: CASSIRGVNTEAFF.

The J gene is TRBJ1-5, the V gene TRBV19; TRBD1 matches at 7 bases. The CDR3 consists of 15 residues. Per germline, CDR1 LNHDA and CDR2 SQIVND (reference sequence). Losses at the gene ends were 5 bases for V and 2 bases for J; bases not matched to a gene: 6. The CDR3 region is CASSPTGDGNQPQHF. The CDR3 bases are TGTGCCAGTAGTCCCACAGGGGATGGCAATCAGCCCCAGCATTTT.

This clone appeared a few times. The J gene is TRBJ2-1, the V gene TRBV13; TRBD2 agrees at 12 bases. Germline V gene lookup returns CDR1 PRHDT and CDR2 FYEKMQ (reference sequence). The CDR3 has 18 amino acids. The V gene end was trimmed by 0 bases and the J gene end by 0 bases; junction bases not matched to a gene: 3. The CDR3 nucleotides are TGTGCCAGCAGCTTAGGCGGACTAGCGGGAAGCTCCTACAATGAGCAGTTCTTC. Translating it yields CASSLGGLAGSSYNEQFF.

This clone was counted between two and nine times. CDR3 region: CATGLAGADTQYF. The CDR3 DNA reads TGCGCCACAGGACTAGCGGGAGCAGATACGCAGTATTTT. This rearrangement joins TRBV10-2 to TRBJ2-3; 13 nucleotides line up with TRBD2. V was pared by 10 bases and J by 4 bases, with 2 bases of the junction left unmatched. CDR3 length: 13 amino acids. Germline-derived CDR1 and CDR2 are WSHSY and SAAADI.

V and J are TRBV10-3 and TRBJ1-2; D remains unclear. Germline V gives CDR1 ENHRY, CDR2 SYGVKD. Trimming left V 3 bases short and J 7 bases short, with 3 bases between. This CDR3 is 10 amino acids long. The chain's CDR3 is CAISDRGYTF. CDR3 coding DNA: TGTGCCATCAGTGATCGTGGCTACACCTTC.

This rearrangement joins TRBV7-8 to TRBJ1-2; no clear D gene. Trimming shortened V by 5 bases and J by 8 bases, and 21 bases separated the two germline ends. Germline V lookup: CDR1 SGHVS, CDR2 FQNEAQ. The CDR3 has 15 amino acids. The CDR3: CASSPTGTRTGGYTF. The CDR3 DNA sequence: TGTGCCAGCAGCCCAACCGGTACTAGGACGGGCGGCTACACCTTC.

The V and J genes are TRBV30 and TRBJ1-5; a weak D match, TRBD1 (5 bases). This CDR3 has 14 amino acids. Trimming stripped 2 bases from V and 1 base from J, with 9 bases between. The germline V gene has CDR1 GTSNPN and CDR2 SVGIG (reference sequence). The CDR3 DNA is TGTGCCTGGAGTATGGGGCGGAGCAATCAGCCCCAGCATTTT. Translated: CAWSMGRSNQPQHF. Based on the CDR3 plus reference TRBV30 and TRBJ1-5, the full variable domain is SQTIHQWPATLVQPVGSPLSLECTVEGTSNPNLYWYRQAAGRGLQLLFYSVGIGQISSEVPQNLSASRPQDRQFILSSKKLLLSDSGFYLCAWSMGRSNQPQHFGDGTRLSIL.

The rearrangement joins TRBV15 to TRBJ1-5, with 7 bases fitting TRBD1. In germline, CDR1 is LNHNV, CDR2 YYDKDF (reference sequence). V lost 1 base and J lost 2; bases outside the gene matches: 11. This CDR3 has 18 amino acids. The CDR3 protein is CATSRGTGVRVGNQPQHF. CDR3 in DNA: TGTGCCACCAGCAGAGGTACAGGGGTAAGGGTCGGCAATCAGCCCCAGCATTTT.

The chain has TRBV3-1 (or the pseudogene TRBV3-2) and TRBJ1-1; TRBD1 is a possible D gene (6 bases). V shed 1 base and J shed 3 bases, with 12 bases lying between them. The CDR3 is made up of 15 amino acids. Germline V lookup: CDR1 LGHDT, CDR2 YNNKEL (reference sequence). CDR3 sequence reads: CASSQARQGYTEAFF. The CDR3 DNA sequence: TGTGCCAGCAGCCAAGCTCGGCAGGGGTACACTGAAGCTTTCTTT.

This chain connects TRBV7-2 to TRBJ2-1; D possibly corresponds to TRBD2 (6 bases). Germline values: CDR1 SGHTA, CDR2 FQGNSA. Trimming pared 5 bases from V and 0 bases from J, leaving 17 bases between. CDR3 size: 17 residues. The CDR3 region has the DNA TGTGCCAGCAGCGCCACTCAGCGGGCTAGCTCCTACAATGAGCAGTTCTTC. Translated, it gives CASSATQRASSYNEQFF.

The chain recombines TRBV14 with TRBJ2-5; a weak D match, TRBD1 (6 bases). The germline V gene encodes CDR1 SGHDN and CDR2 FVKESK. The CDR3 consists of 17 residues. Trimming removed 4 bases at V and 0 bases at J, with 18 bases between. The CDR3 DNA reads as TGTGCCAGCAGCCCAGTTATCGCAGGGGTCCACCAAGAGACCCAGTACTTC. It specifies CASSPVIAGVHQETQYF. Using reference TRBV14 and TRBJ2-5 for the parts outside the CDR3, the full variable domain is EAGVTQFPSHSVIEKGQTVTLRCDPISGHDNLYWYRRVMGKEIKFLLHFVKESKQDESGMPNNRFLAERTGGTYSTLKVQPAELEDSGVYFCASSPVIAGVHQETQYFGPGTRLLVL.